What follows are 13 T cell receptor beta chains derived from one specimen sequenced in a study of cytomegalovirus exposure and HLA in healthy donors. PCR involved 60 Vbeta and 13 Jbeta primers. TCRdb's copy holds only in-frame clones and misses some; the assay was immunoSEQ multiplex PCR. The sample holds fewer than 200,000 clones; roughly 80% are singletons and the top ten take roughly 0.99%. The sequenced material came from PBMCs. Receptors were obtained from a girl aged 2-10 years in good health and CMV-seropositive.

In the case of this clone: Sequence at one end of the junction differs from germline and may be a read error. V and J are TRBV7-8 and TRBJ2-1; D perhaps matches TRBD2 (6 bases). Germline lookup yields CDR1 SGHVS and CDR2 FQNEAQ. The CDR3 consists of 17 residues. The CDR3 DNA follows: TGTGCCAGCACCTTAGGTCATCGACTAGAAACTGGCAATGAGCAGTTCTTC. Translating it yields CASTLGHRLETGNEQFF.

The chain is built from TRBV10-3 and TRBJ2-2, with 9 bases aligning to TRBD1. V was pared by 6 bases and J by 4 bases, with 3 bases of the junction left unmatched. CDR3 size: 14 residues. Germline CDR1 reads ENHRY; CDR2 reads SYGVKD. The DNA for the CDR3 is TGTGCCATCAGCGGGACAGGGTTCACCGGGGAGCTGTTTTTT. Protein: CAISGTGFTGELFF.

The chain links TRBV15 to TRBJ2-3; 7 bases are a match to TRBD2. This CDR3 region has 16 residues. The germline gives CDR1 LNHNV, CDR2 YYDKDF (reference sequence). J was trimmed by 0 bases and V by 0 bases; bases with no gene match: 3. CDR3 nucleotide sequence: TGTGCCACCAGCAGAGACGGGAGGACTAGCACAGATACGCAGTATTTT. Amino acids: CATSRDGRTSTDTQYF.

The chain couples TRBV7-9 to TRBJ1-4; the D is unclear. The CDR3 spans 15 residues. The germline V gene encodes CDR1 SEHNR and CDR2 FQNEAQ (reference sequence). V was shortened by 5 bases and J by 4 bases, with 14 bases between the two germline ends. For the CDR3, the DNA is TGTGCCAGCAGCCCCACGAACAGCTTTAATGAAAAACTGTTTTTT. As protein: CASSPTNSFNEKLFF.

The rearrangement links TRBV6-5 to TRBJ1-1; D is unresolved. CDR3 length: 16 residues. Between the trimmed V and J ends, which lost 0 bases and 2 bases, there was a span of 13 bases. Looked up from germline, CDR1 is MNHEY and CDR2 is SVGAGI. The CDR3 region has the DNA TGTGCCAGCAGTTACTCAGGAGGGAGTAGTAACACTGAAGCTTTCTTT. It yields the protein CASSYSGGSSNTEAFF.

This clone was recorded once. V gene TRBV5-1 combines with J gene TRBJ2-1; D might be TRBD2 (6 bases). Trimming cost V 0 bases and J 5 bases, with 9 bases left between them. The germline V gene encodes CDR1 SGHRS and CDR2 YFSETQ. There are 14 residues in the CDR3. CDR3 bases: TGCGCCAGCAGCTTGGACGGGAGAAACAATGAGCAGTTCTTC. Translation gives CASSLDGRNNEQFF.

CDR3 region: CAILGQGNYEQYF. The DNA of the CDR3 is TGTGCCATCTTGGGACAGGGCAACTACGAGCAGTACTTC. The V gene is TRBV7-8, the J gene TRBJ2-7; 9 nucleotides line up with TRBD1. With V trimmed by 10 bases and J by 3 bases, 7 bases remained unmatched. Germline V gene lookup returns CDR1 SGHVS and CDR2 FQNEAQ. The CDR3 length is 13 residues.

A word on this clone: The sample holds other DNA sequences that translate to the same CDR3. The chain couples TRBV4-1 to TRBJ2-3; TRBD2 is a possible D gene (6 bases). This CDR3 spans 15 amino acids. Per the germline V gene, CDR1 is MGHRA and CDR2 is YSYEKL. Deletions cut 1 base from V and 0 bases from J, with 8 bases between. The CDR3 region has the DNA TGCGCCAGCAGCCAAGTCGGGACTAGCACAGATACGCAGTATTTT. Protein: CASSQVGTSTDTQYF.

The sample holds many counts of this clone. This same CDR3 is encoded by further DNA sequences in the sample. This chain connects TRBV6-4 to TRBJ2-2, with D perhaps TRBD1 (5 bases). Trimming took 4 bases from V and 2 from J, leaving 5 bases between them. The V gene's germline CDR1 is MRHNA and CDR2 SNTAGT. CDR3 size: 13 residues. The CDR3 sequence is CASSGTNTGELFF. CDR3 DNA sequence: TGTGCCAGCAGTGGGACAAACACCGGGGAGCTGTTTTTT.

There are a few counts of this clone. The chain carries TRBV5-1 and TRBJ2-3, with 10 bases matching TRBD2. In germline, CDR1 is SGHRS, CDR2 YFSETQ. This CDR3 region has 14 residues. Trimming removed 4 bases from V and 1 base from J; junction bases left unmatched: 0. The CDR3 loop reads CASSTSGGTDTQYF. Written as DNA, the CDR3 is TGCGCCAGCAGCACTAGCGGGGGCACAGATACGCAGTATTTT.

The gene calls are TRBV4-1 and TRBJ2-1; 7 nucleotides line up with TRBD1. Trimming removed 1 base from V and 6 bases from J; junction bases left unmatched: 3. The CDR3 contains 14 residues. The germline V gene encodes CDR1 MGHRA and CDR2 YSYEKL. CDR3 loop: CASSQVRQGNEQFF. In DNA form, the CDR3 reads TGCGCCAGCAGCCAAGTTAGACAGGGCAATGAGCAGTTCTTC.

V usage is TRBV5-4 and J usage is TRBJ1-6; tentatively, D is TRBD1 (5 bases). Germline assignment: CDR1 SGHNT and CDR2 YYREEE (reference sequence). Trimming removed 7 bases from V and 7 bases from J, with 18 bases in between. The CDR3 extends over 15 amino acids. CDR3 sequence reads: CASRTTTGSNSPLHF. Here the CDR3 DNA reads TGTGCCAGCCGAACTACAACAGGTTCAAATTCACCCCTCCACTTT.

In its sample, this clone was seen once. The CDR3 region has the DNA TGTGCCAGCAGTCCAATCGACGGGGTCAACTACAATGAGCAGTTCTTC. This sequence encodes CASSPIDGVNYNEQFF. The J gene is TRBJ2-1, the V gene TRBV28; a possible D gene is TRBD2 (5 bases). The length of the CDR3 is 16 residues. Germline V gene lookup returns CDR1 MDHEN and CDR2 SYDVKM. The V end was cut by 5 bases, the J end by 3 bases, with 17 bases between.